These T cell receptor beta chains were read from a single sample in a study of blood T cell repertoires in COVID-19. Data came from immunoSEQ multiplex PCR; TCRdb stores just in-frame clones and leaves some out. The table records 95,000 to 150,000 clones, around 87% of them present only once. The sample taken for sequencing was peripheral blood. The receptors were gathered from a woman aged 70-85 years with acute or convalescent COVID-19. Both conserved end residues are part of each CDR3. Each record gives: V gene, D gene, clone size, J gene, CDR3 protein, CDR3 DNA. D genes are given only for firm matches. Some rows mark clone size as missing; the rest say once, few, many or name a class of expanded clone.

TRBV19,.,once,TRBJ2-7,CASSLTRAGEQYF,TGTGCCAGTAGTTTAACCCGCGCTGGCGAGCAGTACTTC
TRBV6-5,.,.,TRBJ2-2,CARPPGCTGELFF,TGTGCCAGACCCCCAGGTTGCACCGGGGAGCTGTTTTTT
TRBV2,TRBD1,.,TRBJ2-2,CASMTGLDTGELFF,TGTGCCAGCATGACAGGGCTCGACACCGGGGAGCTGTTTTTT
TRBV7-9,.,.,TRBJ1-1,CASSENGSRDRAFF,TGTGCCAGCAGCGAAAACGGTAGTCGGGATCGAGCTTTCTTT
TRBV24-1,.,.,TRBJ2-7,CATTLRGGGISYEQYF,TGTGCCACCACTCTTCGGGGAGGGGGGATATCCTACGAGCAGTACTTC
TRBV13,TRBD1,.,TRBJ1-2,CASSLGDRVPGYTF,TGTGCCAGCAGCTTAGGGGACAGGGTTCCTGGCTACACCTTC
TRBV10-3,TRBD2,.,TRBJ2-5,CAIRDSGGSQETQYF,TGTGCCATCAGGGATAGCGGGGGGTCCCAAGAGACCCAGTACTTC
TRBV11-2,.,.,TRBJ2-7,CASSFQGAGPSYEQYF,TGTGCCAGCAGCTTCCAAGGTGCGGGGCCCTCCTACGAGCAGTACTTC
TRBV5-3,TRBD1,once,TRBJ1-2,CARSLGRGQGDLVSGYTF,TGTGCCAGAAGCTTAGGTCGGGGACAGGGGGATTTGGTAAGTGGCTACACCTTC
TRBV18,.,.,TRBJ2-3,CASSPPGRNTDTQYF,TGTGCCAGCTCACCACCGGGGAGGAACACAGATACGCAGTATTTT
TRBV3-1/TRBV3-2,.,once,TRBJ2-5,CASSQNAGRETQYF,TGTGCCAGCAGCCAAAACGCGGGGAGGGAGACCCAGTACTTC
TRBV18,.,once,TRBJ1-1,CASSTGGADTEAFF,TGTGCCAGCTCGACCGGCGGAGCAGACACTGAAGCTTTCTTT
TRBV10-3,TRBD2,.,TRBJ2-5,CAISESTSGETQYF,TGTGCCATCAGTGAGTCGACTAGCGGAGAGACCCAGTACTTC
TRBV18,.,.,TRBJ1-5,CASSPRENSNQPQHF,TGTGCCAGCTCACCACGGGAGAATAGCAATCAGCCCCAGCATTTT
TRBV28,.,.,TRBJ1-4,CASSLTGSTNEKLFF,TGTGCCAGCAGTCTTACAGGGTCCACTAATGAAAAACTGTTTTTT
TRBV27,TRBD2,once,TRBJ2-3,CASRSFYTSGGTDTQYF,TGTGCCAGCAGGAGCTTTTACACTAGCGGGGGGACAGATACGCAGTATTTT
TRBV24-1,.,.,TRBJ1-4,CATSDSLQGSNEKLFF,TGTGCCACCAGTGATTCCCTCCAGGGGTCTAATGAAAAACTGTTTTTT
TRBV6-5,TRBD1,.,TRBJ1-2,CASSSGQGYGYTF,TGTGCCAGCAGTAGCGGACAGGGCTATGGCTACACCTTC
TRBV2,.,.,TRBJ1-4,CASSEMGGPNEKLFF,TGTGCCAGCAGTGAAATGGGGGGGCCTAATGAAAAACTGTTTTTT
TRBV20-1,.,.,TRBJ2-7,CSASGRAVEQYF,TGCAGTGCTAGTGGCAGGGCCGTCGAGCAGTACTTC
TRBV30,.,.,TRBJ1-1,CAWKTLDRLNTEAFF,TGTGCCTGGAAAACCCTGGACAGACTGAACACTGAAGCTTTCTTT
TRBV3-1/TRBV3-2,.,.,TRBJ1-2,CASSPGGSRPYYGYTF,TGTGCCAGCAGCCCCGGGGGTTCCCGACCTTACTATGGCTACACCTTC
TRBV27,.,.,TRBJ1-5,CASSLGGFSNQPQHF,TGTGCCAGCAGTTTAGGAGGGTTCAGCAATCAGCCCCAGCATTTT
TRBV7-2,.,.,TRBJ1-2,CASSLVGAGPHGYTF,TGTGCCAGCAGCTTAGTAGGGGCAGGGCCCCATGGCTACACCTTC
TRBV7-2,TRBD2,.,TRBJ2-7,CASSLTSGGAYEQYF,TGTGCCAGCAGCTTAACTAGCGGGGGGGCCTACGAGCAGTACTTC
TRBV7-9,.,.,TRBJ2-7,CASSLAGSSSEQYF,TGTGCCAGCAGCTTAGCGGGGAGTTCCTCCGAGCAGTACTTC
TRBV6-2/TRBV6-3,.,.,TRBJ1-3,CASSYSSFPGNTIYF,TGTGCCAGCAGTTATAGCAGTTTCCCTGGAAACACCATATATTTT
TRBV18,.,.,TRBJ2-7,CASSRDHRDHEQYF,TGTGCCAGCTCACGGGACCACAGGGACCACGAGCAGTACTTC
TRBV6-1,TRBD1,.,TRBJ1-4,CASSEGQGQGEKLFF,TGTGCCAGCAGTGAAGGACAGGGCCAAGGTGAAAAACTGTTTTTT
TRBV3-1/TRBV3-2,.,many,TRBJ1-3,CASSAPWPSGNTIYF,TGTGCCAGCAGCGCCCCTTGGCCCTCTGGAAACACCATATATTTT
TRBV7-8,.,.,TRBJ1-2,CASSFSPGDFYGYTF,TGTGCCAGCAGTTTTTCCCCAGGGGATTTCTATGGCTACACCTTC
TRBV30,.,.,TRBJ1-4,CAWSVLATNEKLFF,TGTGCCTGGAGTGTTCTTGCAACTAATGAAAAACTGTTTTTT
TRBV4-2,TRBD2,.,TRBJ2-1,CASSQEWGRAYNEQFF,TGTGCCAGCAGCCAAGAATGGGGGAGGGCCTACAATGAGCAGTTCTTC
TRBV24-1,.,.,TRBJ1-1,CATSDGGLTEAFF,TGTGCCACCAGTGATGGGGGGTTGACTGAAGCTTTCTTT
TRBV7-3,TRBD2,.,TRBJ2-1,CASSAGLAGDEQFF,TGTGCCAGCAGCGCCGGACTAGCGGGGGATGAGCAGTTCTTC
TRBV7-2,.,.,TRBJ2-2,CASNKRQGRTGELFF,TGTGCCAGCAACAAACGGCAGGGGCGCACCGGGGAGCTGTTTTTT
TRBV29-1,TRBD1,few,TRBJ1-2,CSVRTGGGYGYTF,TGCAGCGTACGGACAGGGGGCGGCTATGGCTACACCTTC
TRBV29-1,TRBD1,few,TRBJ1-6,CSVRGTGNNSPLHF,TGCAGCGTTCGGGGGACAGGCAACAATTCACCCCTCCACTTT
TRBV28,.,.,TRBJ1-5,CASRQVWQPQHF,TGTGCCAGCAGGCAGGTCTGGCAGCCCCAGCATTTT
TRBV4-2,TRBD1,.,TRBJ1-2,CASSQGPTGGAGYGYTF,TGTGCCAGCAGCCAAGGCCCGACAGGGGGCGCTGGCTATGGCTACACCTTC
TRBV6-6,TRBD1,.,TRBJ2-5,CASSRRRDSQETQYF,TGTGCCAGCAGTCGGCGCCGGGACAGCCAAGAGACCCAGTACTTC
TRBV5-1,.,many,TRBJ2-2,CASSLGVGELFF,TGCGCCAGCAGCTTGGGAGTCGGGGAGCTGTTTTTT
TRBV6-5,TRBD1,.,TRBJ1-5,CASSSSTGDQPQHF,TGTGCCAGCAGTTCCTCGACAGGGGATCAGCCCCAGCATTTT
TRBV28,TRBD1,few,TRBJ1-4,CASRRTGHNEKLFF,TGTGCCAGCAGGCGGACAGGGCATAATGAAAAACTGTTTTTT
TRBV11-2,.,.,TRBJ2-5,CASSRQTGRETQYF,TGTGCCAGCAGCCGTCAGACAGGTCGAGAGACCCAGTACTTC
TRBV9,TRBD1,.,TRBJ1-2,CASSVLTGGGYTF,TGTGCCAGCAGCGTTTTGACAGGGGGAGGCTACACCTTC
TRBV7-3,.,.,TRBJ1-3,CASSHQNSGNTIYF,TGTGCCAGCAGCCACCAGAACTCTGGAAACACCATATATTTT
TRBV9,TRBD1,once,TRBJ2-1,CASSVEGALYNEQFF,TGTGCCAGCAGCGTAGAGGGGGCCCTCTACAATGAGCAGTTCTTC
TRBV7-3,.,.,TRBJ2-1,CASSLTSRSEQFF,TGTGCCAGCAGCTTAACTAGCCGCAGTGAGCAGTTCTTC
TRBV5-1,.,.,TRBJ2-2,CASSFDTGELFF,TGCGCCAGCAGCTTCGACACCGGGGAGCTGTTTTTT